This TCR beta chain was found in a study of early T cells in non-severe SARS-CoV-2 infection. TCRdb re-derived calls from the 5' RACE reads in MiXCR, one entry per CDR3 protein. The data hold tens of thousands of distinct CDR3 sequences, with 14% observed a single time. The CDR3 runs to 17 residues. Germline V gives CDR1 SGDLS, CDR2 YYNGEE. Trimming removed 0 bases from V and 0 bases from J, with 15 bases in between. Sequencing was done on a sample of whole blood. This clonotype originated in an adult who was a healthcare worker with PCR-confirmed SARS-CoV-2 infection or an uninfected control (not recorded which). The rearrangement uses TRBV9 and TRBJ1-1; D call uncertain. The CDR3 spells CASSVGGGSPMNTEAFF. DNA of the CDR3: TGTGCCAGCAGCGTAGGGGGAGGGAGCCCCATGAACACTGAAGCTTTCTTT. Drawing the rest from reference TRBV9 and TRBJ1-1, the complete variable domain is DSGVTQTPKHLITATGQRVTLRCSPRSGDLSVYWYQQSLDQGLQFLIQYYNGEERAKGNILERFSAQQFPDLHSELNLSSLELGDSALYFCASSVGGGSPMNTEAFFGQGTRLTVV.